The T cell receptor (beta chain) described here comes from a study of cytomegalovirus exposure and HLA in healthy donors. Study-wide findings and caveats: A few chains tied to CMV proved CMV antigen-specific in vitro.

Unmatched junction bases numbered 14, after V lost 4 bases and J lost 10 bases. The germline V gene has CDR1 LGHNA and CDR2 YSLEER. This CDR3 is 17 amino acids long. Everyone who donated was a healthy bone marrow donor. The PCR made use of 60 Vbeta and 13 Jbeta primers. Method: immunoSEQ multiplex PCR; TCRdb's copy keeps in-frame clones and lacks some. Its clone listing holds 50,000 to 70,000 clones. As to this clone: Its antigen is as yet unknown.

This sequence was found in a man in his fifties in good health and CMV-seropositive. The rearrangement links TRBV4-3 to TRBJ2-1; 12 bases are a match to TRBD2. Input material: PBMCs. CDR3 nucleotides: TGCGCCAGCAGCCTACAGGGGCGGGGGACTAGCGGGTCGGAGCAGTTCTTC. Amino acids: CASSLQGRGTSGSEQFF.